The clone carrying this T cell receptor (beta chain) appeared many times. Its antigen is still unknown. The record originates from a study of T cells in Graves' hyperthyroidism and ophthalmopathy. Study-level findings and limits: Prediction of ophthalmopathy progression came a median roughly 7.1 months pre-onset.

V was clipped by 3 bases and J by 7 bases, with 10 bases between them. The germline gives CDR1 SNHLY, CDR2 FYNNEI. This CDR3 spans 13 amino acids. Amplified TCR beta CDR3 regions derived from RNA transcripts. In the first-round RT-PCR of the TCR CDR3, the HTBI primer set was used. Via MiXCR, TCRdb re-called the multiplex PCR reads, giving one row per CDR3 protein. The repertoire holds 600,000 or so distinct CDR3 sequences, with 11% to 15% as singletons. Orbital computed tomography and thyroid ultrasound, together with serum TRAb and thyroxine and clinical symptoms, were used for diagnoses. Fresh peripheral blood, around 9.3 ml of it, supplied the PBMCs.

The source is a woman younger than 30 with Graves' ophthalmopathy. Sequencing was performed on blood. The chain uses TRBV2 and TRBJ2-1, with D possibly matching TRBD2 (6 bases). The CDR3 sequence is CASSELEGNEQFF. DNA of the CDR3: TGTGCCAGCAGTGAGCTGGAGGGGAATGAGCAGTTCTTC. Variable domain in full (rest from reference TRBV2 and TRBJ2-1): EPEVTQTPSHQVTQMGQEVILRCVPISNHLYFYWYRQILGQKVEFLVSFYNNEISEKSEIFDDQFSVERPDGSNFTLKIRSTKLEDSAMYFCASSELEGNEQFFGPGTRLTVL.